The 20 T cell receptor beta chains presented below share a single source sample, sequenced in a study of cytomegalovirus exposure and HLA in healthy donors. PCR was performed using 60 Vbeta and 13 Jbeta primers. Sequencing used immunoSEQ multiplex PCR; TCRdb keeps in-frame clones, though not all of them. Seen here are 150,000 to 200,000 clones, 68% observed once, and the top ten hold 1.1% to 1.5%. The specimen sequenced was PBMCs. These receptors came from a man in his fifties in good health and CMV-seronegative.

This clone appeared once. The chain has TRBV2 and TRBJ2-5, with TRBD2 as a possible D gene (6 bases). The CDR3 has 11 residues. CDR1 SNHLY and CDR2 FYNNEI come from the germline V gene. The germline V and J ends were trimmed by 6 bases and 5 bases, with 7 bases remaining between them. CDR3 in amino acids: CASREGETQYF. The CDR3 DNA reads TGTGCCAGCAGGGAGGGGGAGACCCAGTACTTC.

This clone appeared a single time. The chain is built from TRBV29-1 and TRBJ1-1; weak D call: TRBD1 (5 bases). From germline, CDR1 is SQVTM and CDR2 ANQGSEA. This CDR3 is 17 amino acids long. V was pared by 4 bases and J by 0 bases, with 21 bases between. CDR3 in amino acids: CSVGVQGRGYMNTEAFF. CDR3 coding DNA: TGCAGCGTTGGTGTCCAGGGTCGAGGATACATGAACACTGAAGCTTTCTTT. Full variable domain (rest looked up from reference TRBV29-1 and TRBJ1-1): SAVISQKPSRDICQRGTSLTIQCQVDSQVTMMFWYRQQPGQSLTLIATANQGSEATYESGFVIDKFPISRPNLTFSTLTVSNMSPEDSSIYLCSVGVQGRGYMNTEAFFGQGTRLTVV.

The chain uses TRBV9 and TRBJ2-7, with D maybe TRBD2 (5 bases). Germline V lookup: CDR1 SGDLS, CDR2 YYNGEE. V shed 6 bases and J shed 0 bases, with 13 bases lying between them. This CDR3 spans 14 amino acids. The CDR3, as DNA: TGTGCCAGCATTTGCGGGTTCCCCTCCTACGAGCAGTACTTC. This encodes CASICGFPSYEQYF.

The chain is built from TRBV7-3 and TRBJ1-2, with TRBD1 matching over 9 bases. This CDR3 is built from 15 residues. Germline V CDR1 and CDR2: SGHTA, FQGTGA. V shed 2 bases and J 5 bases; nucleotides not matched to a gene: 6. The CDR3 reads CASSLAQGAQYGYTF. The CDR3 coding sequence is TGTGCCAGCAGCTTAGCACAGGGGGCGCAATATGGCTACACCTTC.

This clone was counted once. CDR3 loop: CASSYSRQGTEKLFF. The DNA of the CDR3 is TGTGCCAGCAGTTACTCGAGACAGGGAACCGAAAAACTGTTTTTT. The chain links TRBV6-5 to TRBJ1-4; 7 bases align to TRBD1. The germline V gene encodes CDR1 MNHEY and CDR2 SVGAGI. The CDR3 extends over 15 amino acids. V lost 0 bases, J lost 8 bases, and 6 bases stayed unmatched.

The genes are TRBV28 and TRBJ2-1, with TRBD2 identical over 15 bases. The CDR3 consists of 18 residues. The germline V gene has CDR1 MDHEN and CDR2 SYDVKM. V gave up 6 bases and J gave up 0 bases; unmatched junction bases: 6. The CDR3 spells CASSRGLAGGLSYNEQFF. CDR3 nucleotides: TGTGCCAGCAGCCGGGGACTAGCGGGGGGCCTCTCCTACAATGAGCAGTTCTTC.

A remark on this clone: The sample carries other DNA sequences with the same CDR3. V usage is TRBV7-9 and J usage is TRBJ2-5, with D perhaps matching TRBD2 (5 bases). The germline CDR1 and CDR2 sequences are SEHNR and FQNEAQ (reference sequence). V lost 2 bases and J 5 bases, leaving 6 bases between the germline ends. The CDR3 extends over 12 amino acids. CDR3 nucleotide sequence: TGTGCCAGCAGCTTATCGGGGGAGACCCAGTACTTC. The encoded protein is CASSLSGETQYF.

The chain is built from TRBV15 and TRBJ1-4; the D gene is possibly TRBD1 (5 bases). The length of the CDR3 is 14 residues. V was trimmed by 1 base and J by 8 bases, leaving 11 bases between them. CDR1 and CDR2 from the germline V gene are LNHNV and YYDKDF (reference sequence). CDR3 region: CATSRGGTGEKLFF. CDR3 DNA sequence: TGTGCCACCAGCAGAGGGGGGACTGGAGAAAAACTGTTTTTT.

Regarding this clone: This sample includes further DNA sequences coding for the same CDR3. The genes are TRBV2 and TRBJ2-1; 11 nucleotides agree with TRBD2. V dropped 1 base and J dropped 4; count of bases not matched to a gene: 0. The CDR3 loop spans 15 amino acids. Germline V lookup: CDR1 SNHLY, CDR2 FYNNEI. Written as DNA, the CDR3 is TGTGCCAGCAGTGAAGGGACTAGCGGGTACAATGAGCAGTTCTTC. This codes for CASSEGTSGYNEQFF.

The chain links TRBV7-2 to TRBJ2-1, with 11 nucleotides matching TRBD1. Trimming removed 2 bases from V and 8 bases from J; junction bases left unmatched: 5. This CDR3 contains 15 residues. Looked up from germline, CDR1 is SGHTA and CDR2 is FQGNSA. CDR3 nucleotide sequence: TGTGCCAGCAGCTTACAAGGACAGGGGGCAGATGAGCAGTTCTTC. This gives the protein CASSLQGQGADEQFF.

The chain uses TRBV7-9 and TRBJ1-1, with 7 bases that match TRBD1. This CDR3 has 14 residues. The germline V gene encodes CDR1 SEHNR and CDR2 FQNEAQ (reference sequence). The V gene end was trimmed by 4 bases and the J gene end by 3 bases; junction bases not matched to a gene: 5. The CDR3 loop reads CASSSGQLYTEAFF. In nucleotides, the CDR3 is TGTGCCAGCAGCTCGGGACAGCTGTACACTGAAGCTTTCTTT.

The chain links TRBV4-1 to TRBJ1-5; D perhaps matches TRBD1 (6 bases). The CDR3 is 17 residues long. Between the trimmed V and J ends, which lost 0 bases and 0 bases, there was a span of 12 bases. Germline-derived CDR1 and CDR2 are MGHRA and YSYEKL. CDR3 bases: TGCGCCAGCAGCCAAGATGGCCGGACAGATAGCAATCAGCCCCAGCATTTT. This translates into CASSQDGRTDSNQPQHF.

The rearrangement uses TRBV5-6 and TRBJ1-3; D is unclear. The CDR3 extends over 14 amino acids. The V end lost 0 bases, the J end lost 0 bases, and 4 bases lay between the germline ends. Germline values: CDR1 SGHDT, CDR2 YYEEEE. The CDR3 region is CASSLVVSGNTIYF. The CDR3 nucleotides are TGTGCCAGCAGCTTGGTAGTCTCTGGAAACACCATATATTTT. Full variable domain (outside the CDR3, taken from reference TRBV5-6 and TRBJ1-3): DAGVTQSPTHLIKTRGQQVTLRCSPKSGHDTVSWYQQALGQGPQFIFQYYEEEERQRGNFPDRFSGHQFPNYSSELNVNALLLGDSALYLCASSLVVSGNTIYFGEGSWLTVV.

This clone was seen more than once but under ten times. In DNA form, the CDR3 reads TGTGCCAGCAGCAGCGGGGGAGCCTACAATGAGCAGTTCTTC. Amino acids: CASSSGGAYNEQFF. The V call is TRBV7-3, the J call TRBJ2-1; 8 nucleotides line up with TRBD2. The germline V gene has CDR1 SGHTA and CDR2 FQGTGA. CDR3 length equals 14 residues. V shed 5 bases, J shed 2 bases, and the junction held 2 bases outside the gene matches.

The chain is built from TRBV6-5 and TRBJ1-1, with D maybe TRBD1 (5 bases). The CDR3 runs to 15 residues. Germline V gene data show CDR1 as MNHEY and CDR2 as SVGAGI. V was shortened by 7 bases and J by 1 base, with 16 bases between the two germline ends. In DNA form, the CDR3 reads TGTGCCAGCACCCCAGGTAGTACAGGGAACACTGAAGCTTTCTTT. It codes for CASTPGSTGNTEAFF.

This chain joins TRBV9 and TRBJ2-1; TRBD2 aligns across 8 bases. The CDR3 consists of 15 residues. Germline values: CDR1 SGDLS, CDR2 YYNGEE. Trimming cost V 0 bases and J 4 bases; bases outside gene matches: 3. The CDR3 sequence is CASSVEAGVYNEQFF. The DNA for the CDR3 is TGTGCCAGCAGCGTAGAAGCGGGGGTTTACAATGAGCAGTTCTTC.

This clone has a handful of counts. The rearrangement uses TRBV18 and TRBJ1-2; D gene ambiguous. V was shortened by 3 bases and J by 6 bases, with 20 bases between the two germline ends. Germline V CDR1 and CDR2: KGHSH, LQKENI. The CDR3 runs 16 residues. CDR3: CASSPGGPTKLDGYTF. In DNA, the CDR3 is TGTGCCAGCTCACCGGGCGGGCCCACCAAACTGGATGGCTACACCTTC.

J is TRBJ1-6 and V is TRBV5-1, with 11 bases aligning to TRBD1. There are 17 residues in the CDR3. Germline loops: CDR1 SGHRS, CDR2 YFSETQ. Trimming cost V 4 bases and J 5 bases; bases outside gene matches: 8. CDR3 in amino acids: CASSPEWTGGNNSPLHF. The CDR3 coding sequence is TGCGCCAGCAGCCCAGAATGGACAGGGGGCAATAATTCACCCCTCCACTTT.

The rearrangement links TRBV5-1 to TRBJ2-2, with no clear D. V was trimmed by 1 base and J by 4 bases, leaving 11 bases between them. Germline V CDR1 and CDR2: SGHRS, YFSETQ. This CDR3 has 15 amino acids. The chain's CDR3 is CASSLYDIFTGELFF. The CDR3 region has the DNA TGCGCCAGCAGCTTGTATGACATTTTCACCGGGGAGCTGTTTTTT.

The rearrangement links TRBV4-3 to TRBJ1-2; no clear D gene. The CDR3 contains 14 residues. CDR1 LGHNA and CDR2 YSLEER come from the germline V gene. Trimming removed 1 base at V and 4 bases at J, with 10 bases between. The CDR3 reads CASSQVSGFYGYTF. CDR3 coding DNA: TGCGCCAGCAGCCAAGTTTCCGGGTTCTATGGCTACACCTTC.